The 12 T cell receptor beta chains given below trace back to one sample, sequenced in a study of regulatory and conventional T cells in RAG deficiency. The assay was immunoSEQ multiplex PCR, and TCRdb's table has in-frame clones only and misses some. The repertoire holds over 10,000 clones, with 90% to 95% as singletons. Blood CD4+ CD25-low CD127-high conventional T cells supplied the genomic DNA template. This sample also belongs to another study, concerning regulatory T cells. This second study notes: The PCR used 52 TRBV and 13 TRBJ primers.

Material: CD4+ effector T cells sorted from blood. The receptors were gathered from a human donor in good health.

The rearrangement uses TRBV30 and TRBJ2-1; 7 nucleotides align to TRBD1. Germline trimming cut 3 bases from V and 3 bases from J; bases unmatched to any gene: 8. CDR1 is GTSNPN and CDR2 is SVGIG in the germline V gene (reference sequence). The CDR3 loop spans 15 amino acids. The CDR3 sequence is CAWRAPGTVYNEQFF. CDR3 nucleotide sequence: TGTGCCTGGAGGGCCCCCGGGACAGTCTACAATGAGCAGTTCTTC.

The CDR3 spells CASSVGGTVEEPQHF. CDR3 nucleotides: TGTGCCAGCAGCGTAGGGGGGACAGTTGAGGAGCCCCAGCATTTT. The chain carries TRBV9 and TRBJ1-5; 7 bases map to TRBD1. The CDR3 totals 15 residues. Looked up from germline, CDR1 is SGDLS and CDR2 is YYNGEE. Trimming at V came to 0 bases and at J to 8 bases, leaving 8 bases not matched to a gene. The variable domain in full, with the rest retrieved from reference TRBV9 and TRBJ1-5, is DSGVTQTPKHLITATGQRVTLRCSPRSGDLSVYWYQQSLDQGLQFLIQYYNGEERAKGNILERFSAQQFPDLHSELNLSSLELGDSALYFCASSVGGTVEEPQHFGDGTRLSIL.

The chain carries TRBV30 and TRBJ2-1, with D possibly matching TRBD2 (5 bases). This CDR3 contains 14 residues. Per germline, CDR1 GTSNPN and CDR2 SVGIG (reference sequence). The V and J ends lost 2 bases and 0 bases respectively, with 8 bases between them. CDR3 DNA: TGTGCCTGGAGTTTAGCGAACTCCTACAATGAGCAGTTCTTC. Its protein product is CAWSLANSYNEQFF.

CDR3 residues: CASSYGAGNGYTF. For the CDR3, the DNA is TGTGCCAGCAGCTACGGGGCAGGGAATGGCTACACCTTC. The chain joins TRBV5-6 to TRBJ1-2, with D possibly matching TRBD1 (5 bases). Per germline, CDR1 SGHDT and CDR2 YYEEEE. Deletions cut 3 bases from V and 6 bases from J, with 12 bases between. The CDR3 spans 13 residues.

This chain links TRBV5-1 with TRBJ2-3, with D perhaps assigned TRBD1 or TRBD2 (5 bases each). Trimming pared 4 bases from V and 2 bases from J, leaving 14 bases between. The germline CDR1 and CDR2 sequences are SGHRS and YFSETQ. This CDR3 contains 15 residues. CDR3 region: CASSITAGATDTQYF. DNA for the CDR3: TGCGCCAGCAGCATAACCGCCGGGGCCACAGATACGCAGTATTTT.

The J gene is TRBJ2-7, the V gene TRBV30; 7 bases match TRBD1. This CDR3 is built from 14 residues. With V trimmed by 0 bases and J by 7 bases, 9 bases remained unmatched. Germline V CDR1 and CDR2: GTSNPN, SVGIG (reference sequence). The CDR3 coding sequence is TGTGCCTGGAGTGTAGGACAGGTTCATGGGGAGCAGTACTTC. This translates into CAWSVGQVHGEQYF.

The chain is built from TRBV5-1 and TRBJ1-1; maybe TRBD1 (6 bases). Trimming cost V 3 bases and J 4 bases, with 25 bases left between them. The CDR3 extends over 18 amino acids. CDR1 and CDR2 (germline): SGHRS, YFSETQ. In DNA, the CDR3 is TGCGCCAGCAGCTCCGGGGGGCCGGGGCGGACAGCGATCACTGAAGCTTTCTTT. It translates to CASSSGGPGRTAITEAFF.

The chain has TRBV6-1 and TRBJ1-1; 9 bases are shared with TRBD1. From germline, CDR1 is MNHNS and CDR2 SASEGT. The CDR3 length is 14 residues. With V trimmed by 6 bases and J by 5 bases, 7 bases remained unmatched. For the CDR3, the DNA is TGTGCCAGCAGAGTGGGACAGGGTGCTACTGAAGCTTTCTTT. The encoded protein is CASRVGQGATEAFF.

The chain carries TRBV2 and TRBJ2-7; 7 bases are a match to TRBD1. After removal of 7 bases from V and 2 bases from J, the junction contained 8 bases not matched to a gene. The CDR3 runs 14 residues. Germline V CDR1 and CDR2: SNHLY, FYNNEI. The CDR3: CASNQDRWTYEQYF. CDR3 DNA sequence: TGTGCCAGCAATCAGGACAGGTGGACCTACGAGCAGTACTTC. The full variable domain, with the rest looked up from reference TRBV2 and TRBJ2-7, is EPEVTQTPSHQVTQMGQEVILRCVPISNHLYFYWYRQILGQKVEFLVSFYNNEISEKSEIFDDQFSVERPDGSNFTLKIRSTKLEDSAMYFCASNQDRWTYEQYFGPGTRLTVT.

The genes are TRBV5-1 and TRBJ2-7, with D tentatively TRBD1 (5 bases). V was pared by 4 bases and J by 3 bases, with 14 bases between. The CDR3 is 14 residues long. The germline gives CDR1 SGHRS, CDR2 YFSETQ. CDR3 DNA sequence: TGCGCCAGCAGCCCGTCAGGGTTGGGCTACGAGCAGTACTTC. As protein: CASSPSGLGYEQYF.

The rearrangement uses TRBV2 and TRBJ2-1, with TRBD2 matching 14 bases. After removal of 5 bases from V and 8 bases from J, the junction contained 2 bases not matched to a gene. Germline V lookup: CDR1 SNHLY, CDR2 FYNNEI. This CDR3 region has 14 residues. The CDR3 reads CASSRLAGGYEQFF. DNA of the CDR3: TGTGCCAGCAGTAGACTAGCGGGAGGGTATGAGCAGTTCTTC.

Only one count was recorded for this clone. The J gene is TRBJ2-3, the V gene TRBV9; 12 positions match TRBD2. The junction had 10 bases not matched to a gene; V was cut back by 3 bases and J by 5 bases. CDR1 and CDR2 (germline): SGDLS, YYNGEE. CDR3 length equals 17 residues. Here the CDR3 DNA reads TGTGCCAGCAGCGCCTCTAGCGGGGGGGAATTCAGAGATACGCAGTATTTT. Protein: CASSASSGGEFRDTQYF.